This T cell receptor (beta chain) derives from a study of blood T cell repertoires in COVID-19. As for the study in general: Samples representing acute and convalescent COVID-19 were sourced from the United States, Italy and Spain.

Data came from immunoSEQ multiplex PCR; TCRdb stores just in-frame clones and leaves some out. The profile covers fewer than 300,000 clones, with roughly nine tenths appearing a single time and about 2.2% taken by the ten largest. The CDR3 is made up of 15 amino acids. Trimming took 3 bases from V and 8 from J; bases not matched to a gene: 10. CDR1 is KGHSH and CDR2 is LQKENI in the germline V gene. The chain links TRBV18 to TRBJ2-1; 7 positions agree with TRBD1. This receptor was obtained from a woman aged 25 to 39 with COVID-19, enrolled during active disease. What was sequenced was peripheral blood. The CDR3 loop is CASSPEQQGVDEQFF. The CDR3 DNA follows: TGTGCCAGCTCACCCGAACAGCAGGGGGTCGATGAGCAGTTCTTC.